This entry lists 8 T cell receptor beta chains sequenced from one sample in a study of T-cell memory formation after mild COVID-19. One entry per CDR3 protein, called by TCRdb with MiXCR from the 5' RACE reads. The table includes 250,000 to 350,000 distinct CDR3 sequences, roughly an eighth detected once. Sample: PBMCs or a T cell subset sorted from them (not recorded which). These receptor sequences come from a man aged 18 to 29 who had mild COVID-19 (a few samples of this study predate the infection). Cell type and time point are not known.

There are many counts of this clonotype. The chain employs TRBV12-3 or TRBV12-4 and TRBJ2-2, with unresolved D. The V gene lost 6 bases and the J gene lost 0 bases, with 11 bases spanning the gap. CDR3 length: 15 amino acids. CDR3 region: CASRTGFPNTGELFF. CDR3 DNA sequence: TGTGCCAGCAGGACCGGGTTCCCGAACACCGGGGAGCTGTTTTTT.

This clonotype was picked up a small number of times. This chain joins TRBV7-2 and TRBJ1-1, with D hard to call. The CDR3 contains 13 residues. In germline, CDR1 is SGHTA, CDR2 FQGNSA. Trimming removed 5 bases at V and 1 base at J, with 8 bases between. CDR3 in DNA: TGTGCCAGCAGCCGTCAAGCGAACACTGAAGCTTTCTTT. Translation: CASSRQANTEAFF.

The chain has TRBV10-3 and TRBJ1-5; D unclear. V lost 4 bases to trimming and J lost 6 bases, with 10 bases between them. Germline CDR1 is ENHRY and CDR2 is SYGVKD. The CDR3 consists of 13 residues. The CDR3, as DNA: TGTGCCATCAGTGCGGCGCCGGGTCAGCCCCAGCATTTT. The encoded protein is CAISAAPGQPQHF.

The chain links TRBV5-1 to TRBJ1-1; D unresolved. This CDR3 spans 13 amino acids. The germline CDR1 and CDR2 sequences are SGHRS and YFSETQ. Trimming took off 4 bases at V and 1 base at J, with 8 bases between the two ends. CDR3 in amino acids: CASSRVGNTEAFF. The DNA of the CDR3 is TGCGCCAGCAGCCGGGTCGGGAACACTGAAGCTTTCTTT.

The chain employs TRBV7-9 and TRBJ2-2; 8 nucleotides agree with TRBD1. This CDR3 has 18 residues. Germline V CDR1 and CDR2: SEHNR, FQNEAQ (reference sequence). The V and J ends lost 3 bases and 1 base, in that order; junction bases with no gene match: 10. The CDR3 loop reads CASSLTGDLQLNTGELFF. CDR3 DNA sequence: TGTGCCAGCAGCTTGACAGGGGACCTACAATTGAACACCGGGGAGCTGTTTTTT.

This sequence joins TRBV11-3 and TRBJ2-7; 9 positions match TRBD1. V dropped 3 bases and J dropped 4; count of bases not matched to a gene: 4. Germline CDR1 and CDR2: SGHNT and YENEEA. The CDR3 has 14 residues. CDR3 in DNA: TGTGCCAGCAGCTTGGCCGGGACAGGGTACGAGCAGTACTTC. Its translation: CASSLAGTGYEQYF.

The J gene is TRBJ2-3, the V gene TRBV29-1, with D uncertain. Trimming took off 3 bases at V and 4 bases at J, with 5 bases between the two ends. Germline CDR1 and CDR2: SQVTM and ANQGSEA. This CDR3 is 11 amino acids long. CDR3 in amino acids: CSVDRSDTQYF. The CDR3 DNA reads as TGCAGCGTTGACAGGTCAGATACGCAGTATTTT.

The chain is built from TRBV7-3 and TRBJ1-6, with a possible D match to TRBD1 (5 bases). There are 15 residues in the CDR3. The V end lost 8 bases, the J end lost 3 bases, and 14 bases lay between the germline ends. Looked up from germline, CDR1 is SGHTA and CDR2 is FQGTGA. DNA for the CDR3: TGTGCCAGCGGTCGACAGTTTGTCTATAATTCACCCCTCCACTTT. Its protein product is CASGRQFVYNSPLHF.